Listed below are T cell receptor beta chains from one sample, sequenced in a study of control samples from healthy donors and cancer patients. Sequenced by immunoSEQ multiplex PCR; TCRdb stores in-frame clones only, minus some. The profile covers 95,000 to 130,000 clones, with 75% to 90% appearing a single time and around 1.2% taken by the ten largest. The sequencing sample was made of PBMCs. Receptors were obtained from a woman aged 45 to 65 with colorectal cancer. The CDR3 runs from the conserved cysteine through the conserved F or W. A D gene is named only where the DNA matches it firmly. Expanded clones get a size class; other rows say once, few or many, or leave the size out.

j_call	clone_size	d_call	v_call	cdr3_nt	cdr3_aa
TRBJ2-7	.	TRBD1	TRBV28	TGTGCCAGCAGTTTATTCCCGGGACAGTCCTACGAGCAGTACTTC	CASSLFPGQSYEQYF
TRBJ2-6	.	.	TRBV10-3	TGTGCCATCAGTGAGCCCGGAGGGGCCAACGTCCTGACTTTC	CAISEPGGANVLTF
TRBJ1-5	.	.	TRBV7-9	TGTGCCAGCAGCCCCGGGGGGTACAATCAGCCCCAGCATTTT	CASSPGGYNQPQHF
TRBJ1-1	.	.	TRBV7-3	TGTGCCAGCACCCAAGCCTCCACGAACACTGAAGCTTTCTTT	CASTQASTNTEAFF
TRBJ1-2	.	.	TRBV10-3	TGTGCCATCAGTGAGGGGGGCAGCTATGGCTACACCTTC	CAISEGGSYGYTF
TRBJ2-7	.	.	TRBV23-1	TGCGCCAGCAGTCAATACCCTCTAGGGAGCTCCTACGAGCAGTACTTC	CASSQYPLGSSYEQYF
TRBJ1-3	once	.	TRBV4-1	TGCGCCAGCAGCCAAGCCCACCCACTGGGCTCTGGAAACACCATATATTTT	CASSQAHPLGSGNTIYF
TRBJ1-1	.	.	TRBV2	TGTGCCAGCTGGGGGCTAAAGAACACTGAAGCTTTCTTT	CASWGLKNTEAFF
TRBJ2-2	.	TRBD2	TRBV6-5	TGTGCCAGCAGTCCCTGGACTAGCCTCACCGGGGAGCTGTTTTTT	CASSPWTSLTGELFF
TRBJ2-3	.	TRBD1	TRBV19	TGTGCCAGTAGTTACAGGGGATTCACAGATACGCAGTATTTT	CASSYRGFTDTQYF
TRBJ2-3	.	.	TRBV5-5	TGTGCCAGCAGCCGGAAGCTCACAGATACGCAGTATTTT	CASSRKLTDTQYF
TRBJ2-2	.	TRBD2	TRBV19	TGTGCCAGTAGTATCCAGCGGGGGACCACCGGGGAGCTGTTTTTT	CASSIQRGTTGELFF
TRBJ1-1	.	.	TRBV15	TGTGCCACCAGCAGAGGGGCGGGACACAGAATGAAGAACACTGAAGCTTTCTTT	CATSRGAGHRMKNTEAFF
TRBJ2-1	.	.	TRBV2	TGTGCCAGCAGTGGTTTAGTGGGCGGCTGGAGAAATGAGCAGTTCTTC	CASSGLVGGWRNEQFF
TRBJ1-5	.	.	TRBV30	TGTGCCTGGAGTTTGCGGGTTAATAGCAATCAGCCCCAGCATTTT	CAWSLRVNSNQPQHF
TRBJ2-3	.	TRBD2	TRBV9	TGTGCCAGCAGTACCCTCTCGGGGGGGCCGGGCGCAGATACGCAGTATTTT	CASSTLSGGPGADTQYF